This is a list of T cell receptor beta chains from one sample in a study of blood T cell repertoires in COVID-19. Profiling relied on immunoSEQ multiplex PCR, and the TCRdb table lists in-frame clones only, not all of them. Seen here are more than 15,000 clones, around nine tenths observed once, and the top ten hold about 7.8%. Material for sequencing was peripheral blood. Receptor source: a woman aged 60-75 years with active COVID-19. Both conserved end residues are part of each CDR3. D genes are given only for firm matches. Only some rows state a clone size, as once, few, many or a class for expanded clones.

clone_size: -
d_call: TRBD2
j_call: TRBJ2-1
v_call: TRBV7-9
cdr3_nt: TGTGCCAGCAGCTTGGCGGGGGGTCACAATGAGCAGTTCTTC
cdr3_aa: CASSLAGGHNEQFF

clone_size: -
d_call: -
j_call: TRBJ1-1
v_call: TRBV2
cdr3_nt: TGTGCCAGCAGGCCGAACAGGAACACTGAAGCTTTCTTT
cdr3_aa: CASRPNRNTEAFF

clone_size: -
d_call: -
j_call: TRBJ1-1
v_call: TRBV5-1
cdr3_nt: TGTGCCAGCACCTACAACAGGGTAGGGAACACTGAAGCTTTCTTT
cdr3_aa: CASTYNRVGNTEAFF

clone_size: few
d_call: TRBD1
j_call: TRBJ1-5
v_call: TRBV2
cdr3_nt: TGTGCCAGCGGTGACAGGGCTTATAGCAATCAGCCCCAGCATTTT
cdr3_aa: CASGDRAYSNQPQHF

clone_size: -
d_call: TRBD1
j_call: TRBJ1-5
v_call: TRBV3-1/TRBV3-2
cdr3_nt: TGTGCCAGCAGGAACGAACAGGGGCGCGGGGCTCAGCCCCAGCATTTT
cdr3_aa: CASRNEQGRGAQPQHF

clone_size: few
d_call: -
j_call: TRBJ1-5
v_call: TRBV5-8
cdr3_nt: TGTGCCAGCAGCTTGGAGAGGGCTCTTAGCAATCAGCCCCAGCATTTT
cdr3_aa: CASSLERALSNQPQHF

clone_size: -
d_call: -
j_call: TRBJ1-5
v_call: TRBV5-1
cdr3_nt: TGCGCCAGCAGCTTGGACAGTAGCAATCAGCCCCAGCATTTT
cdr3_aa: CASSLDSSNQPQHF

clone_size: -
d_call: TRBD1
j_call: TRBJ1-2
v_call: TRBV6-5
cdr3_nt: TGTGCCAGCAGCGTTACCCGGGACAGCGTGAGAGGCTACACCTTC
cdr3_aa: CASSVTRDSVRGYTF

clone_size: -
d_call: TRBD1
j_call: TRBJ1-3
v_call: TRBV5-5
cdr3_nt: TGTGCCAGCAGCCTAGACACAGGGGCTGGAAACACCATATATTTT
cdr3_aa: CASSLDTGAGNTIYF

clone_size: -
d_call: -
j_call: TRBJ1-4
v_call: TRBV5-1
cdr3_nt: TGCGCCAGCAGCTTGGATCGGGCTAATGAAAAACTGTTTTTT
cdr3_aa: CASSLDRANEKLFF

clone_size: -
d_call: -
j_call: TRBJ2-3
v_call: TRBV3-1/TRBV3-2
cdr3_nt: TGTGCCAGCAGCCAAAGACTCTTGGGTGTGGATACGCAGTATTTT
cdr3_aa: CASSQRLLGVDTQYF

clone_size: -
d_call: -
j_call: TRBJ2-5
v_call: TRBV29-1
cdr3_nt: TGCAGCGTTGCCCCCGGGACAATAGAGACCCAGTACTTC
cdr3_aa: CSVAPGTIETQYF

clone_size: -
d_call: TRBD1
j_call: TRBJ1-4
v_call: TRBV28
cdr3_nt: TGTGCCAGCAGCCCTCAGGGGGCGAGGGAAAAACTGTTTTTT
cdr3_aa: CASSPQGAREKLFF

clone_size: once
d_call: -
j_call: TRBJ2-2
v_call: TRBV5-1
cdr3_nt: TGCGCCAGCAGTTATGGACAGCAAGGGGGCACCGGGGAGCTGTTTTTT
cdr3_aa: CASSYGQQGGTGELFF